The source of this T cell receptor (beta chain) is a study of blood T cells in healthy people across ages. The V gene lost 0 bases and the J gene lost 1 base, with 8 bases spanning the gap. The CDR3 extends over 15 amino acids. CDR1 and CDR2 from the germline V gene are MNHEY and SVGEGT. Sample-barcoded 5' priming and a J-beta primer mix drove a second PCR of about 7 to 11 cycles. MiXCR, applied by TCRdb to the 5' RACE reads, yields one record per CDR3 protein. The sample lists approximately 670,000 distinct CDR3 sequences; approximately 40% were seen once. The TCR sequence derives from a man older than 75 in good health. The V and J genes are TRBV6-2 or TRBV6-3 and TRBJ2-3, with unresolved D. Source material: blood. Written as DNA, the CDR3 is TGTGCCAGCAGTTACTCTGAAGCCCGCACAGATACGCAGTATTTT. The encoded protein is CASSYSEARTDTQYF.